The source of this T cell receptor beta chain is a study of Tregs in tolerant kidney transplant recipients. Sequenced by immunoSEQ multiplex PCR; TCRdb stores in-frame clones only, minus some. The sample shows about 6,400 clones, and 30% to 40% sits with its ten largest clones. Mixed chimerism was transient after nonmyeloablative marrow transplants from related graft donors. CD4+CD25+CD127- Tregs, CD4+CD25- non-Tregs, CD4 and CD8 cells were sorted. About this clone: The CDR3 end is not reached by the read, which stops 3 residues before it; the germline J gene fills it in.

From germline, CDR1 is LNHDA and CDR2 SQIVND (reference sequence). V shed 3 bases, J shed 0 bases, and the junction held 1 base outside the gene matches. CDR3 length: 15 amino acids. The clonotype was recovered from a human patient who received a combined kidney and bone marrow transplant. A subset of T cells may come from the graft donor. The genes are TRBV19 and TRBJ2-1, with TRBD2 identical over 8 bases. The material sequenced was CD8+ T cells from blood (PBMCs), taken 12 months after the transplant. The CDR3 sequence is CASSIGTSSYNEQFF. Partial CDR3 DNA: TGTGCCAGTAGTATCGGGACTAGCTCCTACAATGAG.